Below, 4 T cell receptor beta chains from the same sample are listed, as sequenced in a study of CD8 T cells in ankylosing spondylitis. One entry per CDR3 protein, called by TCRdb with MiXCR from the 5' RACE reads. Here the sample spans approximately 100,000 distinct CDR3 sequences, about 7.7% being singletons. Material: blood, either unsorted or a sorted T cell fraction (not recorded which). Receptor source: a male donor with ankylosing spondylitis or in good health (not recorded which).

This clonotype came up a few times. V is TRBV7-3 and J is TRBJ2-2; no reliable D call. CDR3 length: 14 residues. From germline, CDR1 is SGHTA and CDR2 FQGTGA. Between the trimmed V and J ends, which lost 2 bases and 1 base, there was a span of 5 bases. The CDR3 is CASSLVQNTGELFF. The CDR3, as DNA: TGTGCCAGCAGCTTAGTCCAGAACACCGGGGAGCTGTTTTTT.

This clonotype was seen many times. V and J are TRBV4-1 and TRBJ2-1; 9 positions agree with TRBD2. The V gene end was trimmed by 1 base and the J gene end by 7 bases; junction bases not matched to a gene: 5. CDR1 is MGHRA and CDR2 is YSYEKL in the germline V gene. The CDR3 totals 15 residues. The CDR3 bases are TGCGCCAGCAGCCAAGTAGATAGCGGGGGAAATGAGCAGTTCTTC. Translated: CASSQVDSGGNEQFF.

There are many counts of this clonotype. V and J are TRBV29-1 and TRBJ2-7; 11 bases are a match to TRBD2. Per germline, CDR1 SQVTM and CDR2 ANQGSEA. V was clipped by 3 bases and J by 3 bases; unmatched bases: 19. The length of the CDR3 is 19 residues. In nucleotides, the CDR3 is TGCAGCGTTGACCGGCCCGGGACTAGCGGCAGTGGGGTCATCTACGAGCAGTACTTC. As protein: CSVDRPGTSGSGVIYEQYF.

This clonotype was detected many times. CDR3 in DNA: TGTGCCAGCAGCTTAGGGACTAGCGGGAGTAGGAAGTACTTC. Its translation is CASSLGTSGSRKYF. The rearrangement uses TRBV7-8 and TRBJ2-7; 13 nucleotides line up with TRBD2. Per the germline V gene, CDR1 is SGHVS and CDR2 is FQNEAQ. The trim removed 1 base at V and 11 bases at J, leaving 5 bases unmatched. The CDR3 runs 14 residues.